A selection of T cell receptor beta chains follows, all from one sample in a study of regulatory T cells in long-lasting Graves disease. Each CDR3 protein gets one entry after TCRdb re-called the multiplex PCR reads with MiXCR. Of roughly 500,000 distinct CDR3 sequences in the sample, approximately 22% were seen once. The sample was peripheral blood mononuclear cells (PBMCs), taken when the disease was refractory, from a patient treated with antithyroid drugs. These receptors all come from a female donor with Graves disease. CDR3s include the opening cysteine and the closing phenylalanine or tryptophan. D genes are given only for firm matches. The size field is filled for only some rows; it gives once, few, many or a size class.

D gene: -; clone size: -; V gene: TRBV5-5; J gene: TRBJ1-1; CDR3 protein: CASSLGPDAEAFF; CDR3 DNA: TGTGCCAGCAGCTTGGGTCCCGACGCTGAAGCTTTCTTT
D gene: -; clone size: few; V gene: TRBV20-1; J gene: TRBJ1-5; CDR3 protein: CSARTEVEGQPQHF; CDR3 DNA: TGCAGTGCTAGGACGGAGGTAGAAGGGCAGCCCCAGCATTTT
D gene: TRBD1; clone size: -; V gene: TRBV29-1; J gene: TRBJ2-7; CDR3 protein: CSATGGDSYEQYF; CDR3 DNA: TGCAGCGCCACAGGGGGCGACTCCTACGAGCAGTACTTC
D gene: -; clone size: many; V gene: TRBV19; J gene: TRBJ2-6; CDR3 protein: CASSAGAGANVLTF; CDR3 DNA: TGTGCCAGCAGTGCAGGGGCCGGGGCCAACGTCCTGACTTTC
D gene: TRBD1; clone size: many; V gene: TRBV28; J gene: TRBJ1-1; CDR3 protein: CASSLKGARFAEAFF; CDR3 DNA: TGTGCCAGCAGTTTGAAGGGGGCGCGTTTCGCTGAAGCTTTCTTT
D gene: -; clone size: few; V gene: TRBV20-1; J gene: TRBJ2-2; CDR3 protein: CSAPRQGGGELFF; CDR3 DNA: TGCAGTGCTCCTCGGCAAGGAGGCGGGGAGCTGTTTTTT
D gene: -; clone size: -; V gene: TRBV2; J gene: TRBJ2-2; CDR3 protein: CASGRLATNTGELFF; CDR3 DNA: TGTGCCAGTGGGCGGCTAGCTACGAACACCGGGGAGCTGTTTTTT
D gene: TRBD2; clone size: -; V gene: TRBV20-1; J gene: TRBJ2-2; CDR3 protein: CSARTSIGRDTGELFF; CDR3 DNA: TGCAGTGCTAGGACTAGCATCGGACGGGACACCGGGGAGCTGTTTTTT
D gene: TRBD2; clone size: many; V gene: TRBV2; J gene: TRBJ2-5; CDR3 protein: CASRDVGLAVETQYF; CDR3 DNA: TGTGCCAGCAGGGACGTCGGACTAGCGGTTGAGACCCAGTACTTC
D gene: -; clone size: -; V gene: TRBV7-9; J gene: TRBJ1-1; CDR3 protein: CASSQRTERGAFF; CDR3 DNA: TGTGCCAGCAGCCAACGGACAGAAAGAGGGGCTTTCTTT
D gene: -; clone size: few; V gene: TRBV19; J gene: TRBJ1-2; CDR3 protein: CASSMGALLNYGYTF; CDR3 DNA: TGTGCCAGTAGTATGGGCGCCCTTCTTAACTATGGCTACACCTTC
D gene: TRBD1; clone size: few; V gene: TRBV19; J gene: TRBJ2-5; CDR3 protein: CASSKTTGEETQYF; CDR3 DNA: TGTGCCAGTAGTAAAACAACAGGGGAAGAGACCCAGTACTTC
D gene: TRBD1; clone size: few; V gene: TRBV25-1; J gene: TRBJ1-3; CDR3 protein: CASTAGTGTGNTIYF; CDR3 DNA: TGTGCCAGCACCGCCGGGACAGGGACCGGAAATACCATATATTTT
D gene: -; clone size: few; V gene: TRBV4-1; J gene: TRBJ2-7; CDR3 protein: CASSQDPENSYEQYF; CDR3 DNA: TGCGCCAGCAGCCAAGATCCGGAGAATTCCTACGAGCAGTACTTC
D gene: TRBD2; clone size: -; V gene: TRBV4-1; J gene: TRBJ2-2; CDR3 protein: CASSRAAGGIGELFF; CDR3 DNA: TGCGCCAGCAGCCGTGCAGCGGGAGGGATCGGAGAGCTGTTTTTT
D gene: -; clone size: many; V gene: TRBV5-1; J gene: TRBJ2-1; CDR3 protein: CASSFGLYNEQFF; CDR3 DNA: TGCGCCAGCAGCTTCGGACTCTACAATGAGCAGTTCTTC
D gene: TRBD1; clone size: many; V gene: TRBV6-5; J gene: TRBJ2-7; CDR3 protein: CASSYVAGTGYHEQYF; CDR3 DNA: TGTGCCAGCAGTTATGTTGCAGGGACAGGGTACCACGAGCAGTACTTC
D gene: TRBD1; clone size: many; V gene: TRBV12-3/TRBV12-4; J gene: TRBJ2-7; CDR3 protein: CASSPGTGPYEQYF; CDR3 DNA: TGTGCCAGCAGCCCCGGGACAGGCCCATACGAGCAGTACTTC
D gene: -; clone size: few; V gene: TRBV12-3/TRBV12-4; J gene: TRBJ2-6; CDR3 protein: CASSRQGANVLTF; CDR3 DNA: TGTGCCAGCAGCCGACAGGGGGCCAACGTCCTGACTTTC
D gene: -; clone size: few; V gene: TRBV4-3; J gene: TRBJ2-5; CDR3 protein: CASSQDRRTDTYQETQYF; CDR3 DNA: TGCGCCAGCAGCCAAGATCGAAGGACAGATACGTACCAAGAGACCCAGTACTTC
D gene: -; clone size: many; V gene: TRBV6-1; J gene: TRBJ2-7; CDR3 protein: CASTGHLTYEQYF; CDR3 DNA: TGTGCCAGCACAGGACATCTTACCTACGAGCAGTACTTC
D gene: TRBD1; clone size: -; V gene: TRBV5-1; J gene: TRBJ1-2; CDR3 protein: CATAPRTGDYGYTF; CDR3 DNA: TGCGCCACCGCCCCCAGGACAGGCGATTATGGCTACACCTTC
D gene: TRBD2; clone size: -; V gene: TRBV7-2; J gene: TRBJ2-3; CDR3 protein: CASSLTGLAGVEDTQYF; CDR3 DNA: TGTGCCAGCAGCTTAACCGGACTAGCGGGAGTGGAAGATACGCAGTATTTT
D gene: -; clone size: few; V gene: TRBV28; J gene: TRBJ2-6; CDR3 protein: CASSRGTPSGANVLTF; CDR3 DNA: TGTGCCAGCAGTAGAGGGACTCCCAGTGGGGCCAACGTCCTGACTTTC
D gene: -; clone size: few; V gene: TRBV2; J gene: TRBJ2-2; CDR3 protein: CASRADTGELFF; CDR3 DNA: TGTGCCAGCAGGGCAGACACCGGGGAGCTGTTTTTT
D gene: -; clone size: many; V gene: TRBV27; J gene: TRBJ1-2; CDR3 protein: CASKELQGHGYTF; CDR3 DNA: TGTGCCAGCAAAGAACTACAGGGCCACGGCTACACCTTC
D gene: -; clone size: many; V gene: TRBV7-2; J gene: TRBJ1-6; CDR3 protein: CASREAGTHSPLHF; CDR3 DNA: TGTGCCAGCCGAGAGGCAGGGACCCATTCACCCCTCCACTTT
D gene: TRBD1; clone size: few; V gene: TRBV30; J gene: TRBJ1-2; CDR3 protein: CAWSVQGADGYTF; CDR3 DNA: TGTGCCTGGAGTGTACAGGGGGCTGATGGCTACACCTTC
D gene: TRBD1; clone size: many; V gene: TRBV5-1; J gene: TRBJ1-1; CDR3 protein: CASSLEGNRGEAFF; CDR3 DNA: TGCGCCAGCAGCTTGGAAGGCAACAGGGGGGAAGCTTTCTTT
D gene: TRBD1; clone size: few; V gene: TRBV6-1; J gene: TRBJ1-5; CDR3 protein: CASSPDRGGGQPQHF; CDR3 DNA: TGTGCCAGCAGCCCCGACAGGGGAGGCGGTCAGCCCCAGCATTTT
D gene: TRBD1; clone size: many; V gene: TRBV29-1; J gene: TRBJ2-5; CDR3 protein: CSAGDRGNGHETQYF; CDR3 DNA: TGCAGCGCCGGGGACAGGGGGAATGGACACGAGACCCAGTACTTC
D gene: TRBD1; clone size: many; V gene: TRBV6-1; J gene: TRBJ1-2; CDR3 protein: CASSPLQGANYGYTF; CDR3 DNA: TGTGCCAGCAGTCCCTTACAGGGGGCTAACTATGGCTACACCTTC
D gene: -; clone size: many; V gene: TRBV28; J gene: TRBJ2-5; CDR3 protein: CASRIQETQYF; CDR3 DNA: TGTGCCAGCAGAATCCAAGAGACCCAGTACTTC
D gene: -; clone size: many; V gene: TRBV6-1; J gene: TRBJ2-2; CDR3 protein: CAKPSDTGELFF; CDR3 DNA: TGTGCCAAGCCTAGCGACACCGGGGAGCTGTTTTTT
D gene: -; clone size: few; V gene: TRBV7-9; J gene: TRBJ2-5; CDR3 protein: CASSFYEQETQYF; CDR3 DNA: TGTGCCAGCAGCTTTTACGAGCAAGAGACCCAGTACTTC
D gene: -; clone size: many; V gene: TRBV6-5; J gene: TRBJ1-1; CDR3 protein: CASSYSRDGGINTEAFF; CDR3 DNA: TGTGCCAGCAGTTACTCACGGGATGGAGGAATTAACACTGAAGCTTTCTTT